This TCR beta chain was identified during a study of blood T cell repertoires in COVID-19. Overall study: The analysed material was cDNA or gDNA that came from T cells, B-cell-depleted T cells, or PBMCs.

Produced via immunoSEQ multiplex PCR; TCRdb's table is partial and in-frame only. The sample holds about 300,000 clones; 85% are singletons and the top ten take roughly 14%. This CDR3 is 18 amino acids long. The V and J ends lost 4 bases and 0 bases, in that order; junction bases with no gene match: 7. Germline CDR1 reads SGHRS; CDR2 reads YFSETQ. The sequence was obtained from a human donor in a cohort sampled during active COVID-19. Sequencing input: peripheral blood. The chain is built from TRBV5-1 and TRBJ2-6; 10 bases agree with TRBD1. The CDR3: CASSPRTGGVSGANVLTF. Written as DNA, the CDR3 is TGCGCCAGCAGCCCCCGGACAGGGGGTGTCTCTGGGGCCAACGTCCTGACTTTC.